The 10 T cell receptor beta chains below come from one sample, sequenced in a study of CD8 T cells in ankylosing spondylitis (dated by TCRdb to 2015 to 2018). The full study reports these points: Blood from ankylosing spondylitis patients appeared to be characterized by a TCR beta motif composed of under ten highly homologous amino acid variants.

These receptors are not linked to any known antigen. The library was built by means of 5' RACE. The instrument given in TCRdb is Illumina HiSeq 2500. Clones were called with MiXCR by TCRdb after fastp trimmed the public reads at Q25, and only in-frame beta chains were retained. One record per CDR3 amino acid sequence lists the most common genes and DNA. For this sample there are more than 650,000 distinct CDR3 sequences; 12% appear just once. The top ten hold approximately 0.46% of the sample. Sequenced input: blood, either unsorted or a sorted T cell fraction (not recorded which). These receptors were obtained from a male donor with ankylosing spondylitis.

This clonotype was observed a handful of times. This chain links TRBV4-2 with TRBJ2-7, with 10 nucleotides matching TRBD1. CDR3 length: 13 amino acids. Germline CDR1 reads LGHNA; CDR2 reads YNFKEQ. The V gene end was trimmed by 8 bases and the J gene end by 3 bases; junction bases not matched to a gene: 4. CDR3 sequence (DNA): TGTGCCAGCTGCAGGGACAGGGGCTACGAGCAGTACTTC. Protein sequence: CASCRDRGYEQYF.

This clonotype was recorded a few times. V gene TRBV20-1 combines with J gene TRBJ2-7, with 10 positions matching TRBD2. Germline V lookup: CDR1 DFQATT, CDR2 SNEGSKA (reference sequence). The CDR3 is made up of 15 amino acids. J gave up 2 bases and V 6 bases, and 10 bases lay outside the gene matches. The chain's CDR3 is CSAPLSGRLTYEQYF. CDR3 in DNA: TGCAGTGCCCCACTTAGCGGGAGGTTGACCTACGAGCAGTACTTC.

The table lists this clonotype with many counts. This chain links TRBV20-1 with TRBJ1-5; no reliable D call. V lost 4 bases, J lost 0 bases, and 13 bases lay in between. This CDR3 has 15 residues. Germline V gene sequence: CDR1 DFQATT, CDR2 SNEGSKA (reference sequence). The CDR3 region has the DNA TGCAGTGCTAACCGTCGGCAGAATAGCAATCAGCCCCAGCATTTT. Translation: CSANRRQNSNQPQHF.

The V call is TRBV18, the J call TRBJ2-3; D unresolved. Trimming took off 3 bases at V and 1 base at J, with 11 bases between the two ends. Germline V gene data show CDR1 as KGHSH and CDR2 as LQKENI. The length of the CDR3 is 15 residues. The CDR3 sequence is CASSPNKAGTDTQYF. The DNA of the CDR3 is TGTGCCAGCTCACCTAACAAGGCCGGCACAGATACGCAGTATTTT.

This clonotype has a handful of counts. A much larger clone lies one base from this, so it may be a read error. The CDR3, as DNA: TGTGCCAGCAGTTACATAGATACGCAGTATTTT. Its translation: CASSYIDTQYF. The V gene is TRBV6-5, the J gene TRBJ2-3; D is undetermined. CDR3 length: 11 residues. Looked up from germline, CDR1 is MNHEY and CDR2 is SVGAGI. Trimming removed 2 bases from V and 5 bases from J, with 2 bases in between.

J is TRBJ2-7 and V is TRBV4-3; D gene uncertain. Trimming left V 0 bases short and J 1 base short, with 10 bases between. The V gene's germline CDR1 is LGHNA and CDR2 YSLEER. This CDR3 has 15 amino acids. As DNA, the CDR3 is TGCGCCAGCAGCCAAGACTACTCAGCGTCCTACGAGCAGTACTTC. Amino acid sequence: CASSQDYSASYEQYF.

This clonotype has a count of ten or more. V usage is TRBV12-3 or TRBV12-4 and J usage is TRBJ2-2; TRBD1 matches at 7 bases. This CDR3 region has 15 residues. V trimming: 4 bases; J trimming: 4 bases; junction bases outside the gene matches: 6. In DNA form, the CDR3 reads TGTGCCAGCAGTTCCCACAGGGGTTCCACCGGGGAGCTGTTTTTT. It yields the protein CASSSHRGSTGELFF.

Many counts were recorded for this clonotype. The rearrangement uses TRBV20-1 and TRBJ1-1; D is unresolved. The CDR3 is 13 amino acids. CDR1 is DFQATT and CDR2 is SNEGSKA in the germline V gene (reference sequence). V was shortened by 3 bases and J by 0 bases, with 8 bases between the two germline ends. This CDR3 reads CSASSQLNTEAFF. DNA of the CDR3: TGCAGTGCTAGTTCCCAGTTGAACACTGAAGCTTTCTTT.

This clonotype has at least ten counts. This chain connects TRBV20-1 to TRBJ2-3; 10 bases agree with TRBD1. CDR3 length equals 16 residues. V gave up 1 base and J gave up 7 bases; unmatched junction bases: 11. Germline lookup yields CDR1 DFQATT and CDR2 SNEGSKA (reference sequence). For the CDR3, the DNA is TGCAGTGCTAGAGCCCCAAGGGACAGGGGCTATAATACGCAGTATTTT. Protein product: CSARAPRDRGYNTQYF.

The chain employs TRBV10-3 and TRBJ2-6; D assignment may be TRBD1 or TRBD2 (5 bases each). The ends were cut back, 0 bases at V and 0 bases at J, with 12 bases in the middle. CDR3 length: 18 residues. CDR1 ENHRY and CDR2 SYGVKD come from the germline V gene. In nucleotides, the CDR3 is TGTGCCATCAGTGAGTCGGGAGAGGGGACCTCTGGGGCCAACGTCCTGACTTTC. Residues: CAISESGEGTSGANVLTF.